This paragraph covers one T cell receptor (beta chain) sequence. Its antigen is still unknown. The sample belongs to a study of cytomegalovirus exposure and HLA in healthy donors. Study conclusions and caveats: Donor immune exposure was known only as CMV serostatus.

Primers for the PCR totalled 60 Vbeta and 13 Jbeta. Clones were read by immunoSEQ multiplex PCR, and TCRdb kept only the in-frame ones, dropping some. The table for this sample gives roughly 75,000 clones. V lost 3 bases, J lost 8 bases, and 6 bases lay in between. The germline V gene has CDR1 SGDLS and CDR2 YYNGEE. This CDR3 has 11 amino acids. The chain carries TRBV9 and TRBJ1-3; possible D gene TRBD1, 6 bases. The receptor's source is a boy aged 5-17 years in good health and CMV-seronegative. Sample: PBMCs. For the CDR3, the DNA is TGTGCCAGCAGCGAGGGGGACACCATATATTTT. Its translation is CASSEGDTIYF.